This T cell receptor beta chain was observed in a study of blood T cell repertoires in COVID-19. Overall study: Sites in the United States, Italy and Spain provided acute and convalescent COVID-19 samples. PBMCs, B-cell-depleted T cells, or T cells were the source of the cDNA or gDNA that made up the material.

V trimming: 9 bases; J trimming: 3 bases; junction bases outside the gene matches: 2. The CDR3 sequence is 11 residues long. Original processing methods: From reference gene primer amplification, estimates of nucleated cell counts were derived. Only in-frame clones appear in the TCRdb table, and some are missing; sequencing was by immunoSEQ multiplex PCR. The DNA was the basis for D and trimming; V, J and clone size are from that table. The repertoire consists of just under 150,000 clones, with approximately 90% occurring once and the leading ten covering around 1.6%. The sequenced material came from peripheral blood. The chain combines TRBV12-3 or TRBV12-4 with TRBJ2-7; 7 nucleotides align to TRBD2. The clonotype originates from a human donor in a cohort sampled during active COVID-19. The CDR3 protein is CASGRGYEQYF. In DNA form, the CDR3 reads TGTGCCAGTGGGAGGGGCTACGAGCAGTACTTC.